What follows is one TCR beta chain and its context. This clone was seen once. The specificity of this receptor is unknown. Base qualities are not recorded, but no much larger clone differs from it by a single base. The data originate from a study of blood T cell repertoires in COVID-19 (TCRdb year 2020). About the full investigation: Collaborator samples came from the United States, Italy and Spain and covered acute and convalescent phases of COVID-19. The prospective study material was composed of cDNA or gDNA derived from T cells, B-cell-depleted T cells, or PBMCs. Deeply sampled blood TCRbeta repertoires from subjects exposed to, actively infected with, or recovered from COVID-19 were included in the dataset. The repertoires were released in a freely available public database meant as a resource for research on the immune response to SARS-CoV-2. Samples came from the ongoing ImmuneRACE study (first 160 participants) plus 1,254 subjects from 6 global collaborators. Nearly every sample came with metadata listing a de-identified subject ID, COVID-19 status, age in years and sex. Where available, HLA class I and class II types were taken from metadata supplied by the sample provider and were not determined by assay-based typing.

One collaborating source in Seattle enrolled patients during active infection and followed them longitudinally through the course of disease. Whole blood was collected in K2EDTA tubes by collaborating institutions according to the institutions' own protocols. For TCRbeta analysis, collaborators shipped samples as frozen whole blood, isolated PBMCs, or DNA extracted from either of those sample types. TCRbeta CDR3 regions were amplified from genomic DNA using the immunoSEQ Assay, a bias-controlled multiplex PCR. For the original study's pipeline: Nucleated cell counts per sample were estimated from amplification of reference gene primers within the assay. Sequence reads were collapsed and filtered to measure the absolute abundance of every unique TCRbeta CDR3 rearrangement. Productive Simpson clonality was computed per sample as the square root of Simpson's diversity index over productive rearrangements. TCRdb's version of the immuneACCESS table is confined to in-frame rearrangements and falls short of the full clone set. An unresolved V gene accounts for under half of the shortfall where checked; the remainder is of unknown origin. The DNA was the basis for D and trimming; V, J and clone size are from that table. The sample includes some 270,000 clones, with 80% to 85% observed a single time. The ten largest make up more than 15% of the sample.

Broad study findings and their caveats: The quantity of clinical and demographic metadata differed by source and by participant and was supplied without curation.

Specimen: peripheral blood. This TCR was sampled from an older person with COVID-19, enrolled during active disease.

The CDR3 region has the sequence CASSLAAGNGYTF. The bases read TGTGCCAGCAGCTTAGCGGCAGGGAATGGCTACACCTTC. The chain is made from TRBV7-8 and TRBJ1-2; TRBD1 is perhaps the D gene, given 5 matching bases. From the cysteine through the phenylalanine, the CDR3 covers 13 amino acids. Only the CDR3 portion is preserved as DNA: 39 bases, with reading frame beginning at the first base. Trimming at the junction amounts to 0 bases on V and 6 bases on J, and the germline ends lie 8 bases apart. CDR1 and CDR2, looked up from the germline V gene, are SGHVS and FQNEAQ.